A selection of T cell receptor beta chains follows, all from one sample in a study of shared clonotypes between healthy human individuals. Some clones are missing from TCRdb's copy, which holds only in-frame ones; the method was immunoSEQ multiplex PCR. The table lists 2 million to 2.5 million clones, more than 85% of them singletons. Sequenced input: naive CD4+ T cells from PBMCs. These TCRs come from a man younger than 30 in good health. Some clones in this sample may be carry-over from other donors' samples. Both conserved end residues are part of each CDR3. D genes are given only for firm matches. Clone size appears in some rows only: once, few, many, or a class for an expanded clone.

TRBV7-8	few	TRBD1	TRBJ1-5	CASSSQGAVRQPQHF	TGTGCCAGCAGCTCTCAGGGGGCTGTGCGTCAGCCCCAGCATTTT
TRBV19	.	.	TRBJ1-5	CASSPDYSNQPQHF	TGTGCCAGTAGCCCGGACTATAGCAATCAGCCCCAGCATTTT
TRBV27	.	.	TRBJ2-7	CASSLAGPPRNEPLLYEQYF	TGTGCCAGCAGTTTAGCAGGGCCTCCCAGGAATGAGCCCCTTTTGTACGAGCAGTACTTC
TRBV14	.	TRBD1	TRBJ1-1	CASSQPGQALAFF	TGTGCCAGCAGCCAACCGGGACAGGCCCTCGCTTTCTTT
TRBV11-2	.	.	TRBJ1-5	CASSLTQSNQPQHF	TGTGCCAGCAGCTTAACCCAGAGCAATCAGCCCCAGCATTTT
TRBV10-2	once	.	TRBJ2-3	CASSLWGREDTQYF	TGCGCCAGCAGTCTATGGGGGCGGGAAGATACGCAGTATTTT
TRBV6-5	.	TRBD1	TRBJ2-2	CASNRTGEGGELFF	TGTGCCAGCAATCGGACAGGGGAGGGGGGGGAGCTGTTTTTT
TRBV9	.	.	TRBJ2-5	CASSVAPGLGLRQETQYF	TGTGCCAGCAGCGTAGCTCCCGGCCTAGGGCTGAGGCAAGAGACCCAGTACTTC
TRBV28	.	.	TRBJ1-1	CASTLGGGGYTEAFF	TGTGCCAGCACCCTCGGAGGGGGGGGGTACACTGAAGCTTTCTTT
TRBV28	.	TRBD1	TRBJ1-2	CASAGDRANYGYTF	TGTGCCTCCGCGGGGGACAGGGCTAACTATGGCTACACCTTC
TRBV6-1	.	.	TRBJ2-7	CASRGAVHEQYF	TGTGCCAGCCGTGGAGCGGTCCACGAGCAGTACTTC
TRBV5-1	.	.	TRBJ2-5	CASSLGTEYQETQYF	TGCGCCAGCAGCTTGGGGACAGAATATCAAGAGACCCAGTACTTC
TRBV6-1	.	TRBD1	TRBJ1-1	CASRPGQFNTEAFF	TGTGCCAGCAGGCCGGGACAGTTCAACACTGAAGCTTTCTTT
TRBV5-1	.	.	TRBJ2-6	CAAREGAGANVLTF	TGCGCCGCCAGAGAGGGGGCTGGGGCCAACGTCCTGACTTTC
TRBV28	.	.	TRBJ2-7	CASSFERPYEQYF	TGTGCCAGCAGTTTTGAGAGGCCCTACGAGCAGTACTTC
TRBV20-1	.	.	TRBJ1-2	CSARQDYGYTF	TGCAGTGCTAGACAGGACTATGGCTACACCTTC
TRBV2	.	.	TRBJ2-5	CASSSGTGETQYF	TGTGCCAGCAGTTCCGGCACCGGAGAGACCCAGTACTTC
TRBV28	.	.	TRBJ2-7	CASSEQIEQYF	TGTGCCAGCAGTGAACAAATCGAGCAGTACTTC